The T cell receptor beta chain under discussion was sequenced for a study of STAT5B mutations in CD4+ large granular lymphocyte leukemia. The CDR3 extends over 17 amino acids. The V end was cut by 1 base, the J end by 0 bases, with 12 bases between. Germline V gene data show CDR1 as MDHEN and CDR2 as SYDVKM. Sequenced by immunoSEQ multiplex PCR; TCRdb stores in-frame clones only, minus some. The sample holds 30,000 to 35,000 clones, around 81% seen once. The genes are TRBV28 and TRBJ1-4; D is undetermined. The TCR sequence derives from a human donor in good health. Sequencing input: CD4+ T cells from blood buffy coats. The CDR3: CASSLLHSPTTNEKLFF. The CDR3, as DNA: TGTGCCAGCAGTTTATTGCACAGTCCAACAACTAATGAAAAACTGTTTTTT.